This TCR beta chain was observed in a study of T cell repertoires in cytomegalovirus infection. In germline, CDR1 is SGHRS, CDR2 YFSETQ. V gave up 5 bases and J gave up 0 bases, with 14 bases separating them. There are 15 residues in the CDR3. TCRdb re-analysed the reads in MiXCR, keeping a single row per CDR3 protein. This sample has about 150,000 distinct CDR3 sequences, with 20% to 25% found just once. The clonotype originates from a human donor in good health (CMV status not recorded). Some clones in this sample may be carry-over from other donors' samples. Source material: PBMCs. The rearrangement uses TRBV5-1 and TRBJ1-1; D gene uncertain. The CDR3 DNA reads TGCGCCAGCAGGCTAGGAGACTTCATGAACACTGAAGCTTTCTTT. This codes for CASRLGDFMNTEAFF.